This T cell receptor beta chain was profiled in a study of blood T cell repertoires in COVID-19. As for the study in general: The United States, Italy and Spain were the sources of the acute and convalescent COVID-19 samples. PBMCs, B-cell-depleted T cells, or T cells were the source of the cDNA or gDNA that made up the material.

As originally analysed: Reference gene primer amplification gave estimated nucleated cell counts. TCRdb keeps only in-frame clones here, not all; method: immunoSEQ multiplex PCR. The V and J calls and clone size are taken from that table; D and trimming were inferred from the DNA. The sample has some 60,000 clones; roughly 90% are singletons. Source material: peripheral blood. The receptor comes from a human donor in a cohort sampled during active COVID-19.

The CDR3 DNA reads TGTGCCAGCAGCAAAAGCTGGGGCCAGCCCCAGCATTTT. Translated: CASSKSWGQPQHF. This chain joins TRBV21-1 and TRBJ1-5; whether TRBD1, the table's D call, matches the DNA was not checked. TRBV21-1 is listed as a pseudogene. This CDR3 contains 13 residues.